The 22 T cell receptor beta chains presented below share a single source sample, sequenced in a study of blood T cells in healthy people across ages. The authors ran a second PCR of 7 to 11 cycles using a sample-barcoded 5' primer and a J-beta primer mix. Using its own MiXCR run on the 5' RACE reads, TCRdb lists one record per CDR3 protein. The profile covers fewer than 950,000 distinct CDR3 sequences, with around half appearing a single time and around 41% taken by the ten largest. The sequenced sample consisted of blood. These receptors all come from a man older than 75 in good health.

This chain connects TRBV5-6 to TRBJ2-5; TRBD1 agrees at 8 bases. The V gene's germline CDR1 is SGHDT and CDR2 YYEEEE. CDR3 length: 14 residues. V dropped 4 bases and J dropped 3; count of bases not matched to a gene: 5. CDR3 nucleotides: TGTGCCAGCAGCCCGACAGGGGTGGAAGAGACCCAGTACTTC. Residues: CASSPTGVEETQYF.

This clonotype has more than one count but fewer than ten. The V gene is TRBV2, the J gene TRBJ2-1, with D unresolved. Looked up from germline, CDR1 is SNHLY and CDR2 is FYNNEI. CDR3 size: 14 residues. V was shortened by 10 bases and J by 6 bases, with 19 bases between the two germline ends. The CDR3 reads CATAMARGVNEQFF. CDR3 coding DNA: TGTGCCACCGCCATGGCGCGAGGCGTCAATGAGCAGTTCTTC.

The V call is TRBV20-1, the J call TRBJ1-1, with a possible D match to TRBD1 (5 bases). The CDR3 runs to 15 residues. Germline loops: CDR1 DFQATT, CDR2 SNEGSKA (reference sequence). With 6 bases removed from V and 1 base from J, the gap between germline ends came to 18 bases. Here the CDR3 reads CSAFPDSLGNTEAFF. The CDR3 bases are TGCAGTGCCTTCCCCGACAGCTTGGGGAACACTGAAGCTTTCTTT.

This clonotype was detected a few times. The genes are TRBV20-1 and TRBJ2-3; 14 nucleotides agree with TRBD2. Germline values: CDR1 DFQATT, CDR2 SNEGSKA (reference sequence). The CDR3 runs 17 residues. The junction had 9 bases not matched to a gene; V was cut back by 3 bases and J by 4 bases. The CDR3 sequence: CSASPGTSGSMADTQYF. Here the CDR3 DNA reads TGCAGTGCTAGCCCCGGGACTAGCGGGAGCATGGCAGATACGCAGTATTTT.

This clonotype has a handful of counts. V usage is TRBV28 and J usage is TRBJ2-3; 12 bases are a match to TRBD2. Germline values: CDR1 MDHEN, CDR2 SYDVKM. The CDR3 length is 16 residues. V lost 6 bases, J lost 5 bases, and 9 bases stayed unmatched. CDR3 in amino acids: CASSSWETSGGDTQYF. The CDR3 region has the DNA TGTGCCAGCAGCTCCTGGGAGACTAGCGGGGGAGATACGCAGTATTTT.

The J gene is TRBJ2-7, the V gene TRBV6-6; D might be TRBD2 (5 bases). Germline CDR1 MNHNY, CDR2 SVGAGI (reference sequence). Trimming cost V 2 bases and J 6 bases, with 14 bases left between them. The CDR3 has 14 amino acids. In nucleotides, the CDR3 is TGTGCCAGCAGTTACCGCGAGGGTCCGGTCGAGCAGTACTTC. This translates into CASSYREGPVEQYF.

The rearrangement links TRBV29-1 to TRBJ1-5; D might be TRBD1 (5 bases). The V gene's germline CDR1 is SQVTM and CDR2 ANQGSEA. V lost 5 bases to trimming and J lost 5 bases, with 13 bases between them. The CDR3 has 13 residues. The CDR3 protein is CSVRGSGDQPQHF. The CDR3 bases are TGCAGCGTTAGAGGGTCGGGGGATCAGCCCCAGCATTTT.

A single count supports this clonotype. The chain joins TRBV2 to TRBJ1-2, with 8 bases fitting TRBD1. Germline assignment: CDR1 SNHLY and CDR2 FYNNEI. The ends lost 7 bases at V and 4 bases at J; junction bases unmatched: 8. The CDR3 has 14 amino acids. CDR3 protein: CASTEVGQVYGYTF. The CDR3 bases are TGTGCCAGCACCGAAGTGGGACAGGTCTATGGCTACACCTTC.

This clonotype was seen a handful of times. V gene TRBV6-5 combines with J gene TRBJ2-3; 8 bases align to TRBD2. The CDR3 length is 14 residues. V shed 6 bases and J 2 bases; nucleotides not matched to a gene: 4. The germline CDR1 and CDR2 sequences are MNHEY and SVGAGI. CDR3 nucleotide sequence: TGTGCCAGCAGCCGGCGGGGGGCCACAGATACGCAGTATTTT. Protein: CASSRRGATDTQYF.

This clonotype showed up just a few times. The chain uses TRBV9 and TRBJ2-1; TRBD1 agrees at 8 bases. V trimming: 4 bases; J trimming: 8 bases; junction bases outside the gene matches: 11. There are 15 residues in the CDR3. CDR1 and CDR2 (germline): SGDLS, YYNGEE. CDR3 DNA: TGTGCCAGCAGCACCCGGCAGGGGGCCGTCGATGAGCAGTTCTTC. It translates to CASSTRQGAVDEQFF.

This clonotype was observed a few times. CDR3 region: CASSYSLRTGSTDTQYF. The CDR3 DNA sequence: TGTGCCAGCAGTTACTCCCTAAGGACAGGGTCGACAGATACGCAGTATTTT. The V and J genes are TRBV27 and TRBJ2-3; 8 bases match TRBD1. Germline V gene sequence: CDR1 MNHEY, CDR2 SMNVEV (reference sequence). The CDR3 contains 17 residues. The trim removed 4 bases at V and 3 bases at J, leaving 12 bases unmatched.

The rearrangement uses TRBV6-1 and TRBJ1-5; TRBD1 matches at 7 bases. There are 14 residues in the CDR3. J lost 1 base, V lost 10 bases, and 7 bases had no gene match. The germline V gene encodes CDR1 MNHNS and CDR2 SASEGT. The CDR3 sequence: CATEDRVSNQPQHF. For the CDR3, the DNA is TGTGCCACCGAAGACAGGGTGAGCAATCAGCCCCAGCATTTT.

This clonotype was detected only a few times. V and J are TRBV20-1 and TRBJ1-2; D unclear. Germline CDR1 reads DFQATT; CDR2 reads SNEGSKA (reference sequence). The CDR3 totals 15 residues. V lost 4 bases and J lost 4, with 19 bases in between. The chain's CDR3 is CSATNPSILGYGYTF. The CDR3 nucleotides read TGCAGTGCTACCAACCCTTCTATCTTGGGCTATGGCTACACCTTC.

The chain is built from TRBV12-3 or TRBV12-4 and TRBJ2-6, with D uncertain. V was clipped by 3 bases and J by 0 bases, with 12 bases between them. The CDR3 length is 17 residues. CDR3 region: CASSFNVALSGANVLTF. Written as DNA, the CDR3 is TGTGCCAGCAGTTTTAACGTTGCCCTCTCTGGGGCCAACGTCCTGACTTTC.

The V and J genes are TRBV9 and TRBJ2-3; no definite D call. Trimming left V 2 bases short and J 8 bases short, with 9 bases between. The length of the CDR3 is 12 residues. Germline lookup yields CDR1 SGDLS and CDR2 YYNGEE. This chain's CDR3 is CASSVTEFTQYF. Here the CDR3 DNA reads TGTGCCAGCAGCGTGACTGAGTTTACGCAGTATTTT.

This clonotype was detected only a few times. The gene calls are TRBV27 and TRBJ2-7; tentative D call: TRBD1 (6 bases). The V gene's germline CDR1 is MNHEY and CDR2 SMNVEV (reference sequence). Trimming removed 5 bases from V and 3 bases from J, with 17 bases in between. The CDR3 is 15 amino acids. The CDR3 spells CASSPPRAGDYEQYF. The CDR3 region has the DNA TGTGCCAGCAGTCCCCCCCGGGCAGGGGACTACGAGCAGTACTTC.

In its sample, this clonotype was seen a few times. CDR3 loop: CSATQDFPSNEQFF. The CDR3 DNA reads as TGCAGTGCTACTCAGGACTTCCCCTCCAATGAGCAGTTCTTC. The rearrangement uses TRBV20-1 and TRBJ2-1, with D perhaps matching TRBD2 (5 bases). The CDR3 is made up of 14 amino acids. Per the germline V gene, CDR1 is DFQATT and CDR2 is SNEGSKA (reference sequence). Trimming pared 4 bases from V and 6 bases from J, leaving 16 bases between.

This rearrangement joins TRBV6-2 or TRBV6-3 to TRBJ2-7; D is uncertain. Trimming took 2 bases from V and 0 from J, leaving 11 bases between them. CDR1 is MNHEY and CDR2 is SVGEGT in the germline V gene. This CDR3 region has 15 residues. The CDR3 DNA reads as TGTGCCAGCAGTTACCCCACCGACCTCTCCTACGAGCAGTACTTC. This sequence encodes CASSYPTDLSYEQYF.

This clonotype turned up a few times. The chain carries TRBV7-9 and TRBJ2-7; D is uncertain. Germline-derived CDR1 and CDR2 are SEHNR and FQNEAQ (reference sequence). CDR3 length: 13 residues. V was shortened by 3 bases and J by 1 base, with 7 bases between the two germline ends. CDR3 nucleotides: TGTGCCAGCAGCTTCAGTTGGTCCTACGAGCAGTACTTC. This gives the protein CASSFSWSYEQYF.

V and J are TRBV20-1 and TRBJ2-1; 14 positions agree with TRBD2. Looked up from germline, CDR1 is DFQATT and CDR2 is SNEGSKA (reference sequence). Unmatched junction bases numbered 4, after V lost 1 base and J lost 8 bases. The CDR3 loop spans 15 amino acids. The CDR3 is CSARAGTSGSYEQFF. CDR3 DNA: TGCAGTGCTAGAGCCGGGACTAGCGGGAGCTATGAGCAGTTCTTC.

The chain has TRBV7-2 and TRBJ1-2; TRBD1 matches at 8 bases. The germline V gene encodes CDR1 SGHTA and CDR2 FQGNSA. This CDR3 is built from 16 residues. V shed 5 bases, J shed 8 bases, and the junction held 16 bases outside the gene matches. The CDR3 sequence: CASSPDVGQGALGYTF. The CDR3 coding sequence is TGTGCCAGCAGCCCCGACGTCGGGCAGGGGGCTCTCGGCTACACCTTC.

CDR3 protein: CSARGDFSTYNEQYF. In nucleotides, the CDR3 is TGCAGTGCTAGAGGGGACTTCTCCACCTACAATGAGCAGTACTTC. This chain joins TRBV20-1 and TRBJ2-1; tentative D call: TRBD2 (6 bases). The J call may be incorrect, as the DNA end agrees better with TRBJ2-7. From germline, CDR1 is DFQATT and CDR2 SNEGSKA (reference sequence). The CDR3 extends over 15 amino acids.